This T cell receptor (beta chain) stems from a study of blood T cell repertoires in COVID-19. Whole-study context: Acute and convalescent COVID-19 specimens originated in the United States, Italy and Spain. The cDNA or gDNA used as material had been derived from T cells, B-cell-depleted T cells, or PBMCs.

The study drew participants aged about 18 to 89 years from some 23 US areas. What the recovered Cohort 3 donors had was two negative PCRs, clearance, or symptom resolution. CDR3 size: 15 residues. Germline values: CDR1 MNHEY, CDR2 SVGAGI. Trimming took 2 bases from V and 4 from J, leaving 13 bases between them. The repertoire was sequenced with immunoSEQ multiplex PCR; TCRdb's copy has only in-frame clones and lacks some. The sample records roughly 180,000 clones, about 80% being singletons. The specimen was PBMCs or T cells enriched from blood (not recorded which). V gene TRBV6-5 combines with J gene TRBJ2-3; the D gene is possibly TRBD2 (6 bases). This clonotype originated in a man between 50 and 59 years old who had recovered from COVID-19. For the CDR3, the DNA is TGTGCCAGCAGTTACCGGAGGGGCAGGGCAGATACGCAGTATTTT. Translating it yields CASSYRRGRADTQYF.